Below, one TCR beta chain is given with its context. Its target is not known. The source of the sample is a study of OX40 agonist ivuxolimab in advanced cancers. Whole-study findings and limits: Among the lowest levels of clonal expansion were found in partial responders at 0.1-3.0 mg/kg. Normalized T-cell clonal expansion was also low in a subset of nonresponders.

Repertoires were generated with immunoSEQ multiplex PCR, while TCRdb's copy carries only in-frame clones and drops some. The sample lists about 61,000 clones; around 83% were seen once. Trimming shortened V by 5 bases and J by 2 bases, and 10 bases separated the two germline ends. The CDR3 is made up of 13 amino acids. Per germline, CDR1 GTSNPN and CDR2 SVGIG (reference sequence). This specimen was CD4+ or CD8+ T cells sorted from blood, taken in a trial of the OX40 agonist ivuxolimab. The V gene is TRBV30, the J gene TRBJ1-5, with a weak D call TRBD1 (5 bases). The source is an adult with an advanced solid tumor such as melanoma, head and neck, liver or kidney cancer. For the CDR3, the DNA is TGTGCCTGGGATGGAGGGGGCAATCAGCCCCAGCATTTT. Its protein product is CAWDGGGNQPQHF. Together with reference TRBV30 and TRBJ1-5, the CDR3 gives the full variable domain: SQTIHQWPATLVQPVGSPLSLECTVEGTSNPNLYWYRQAAGRGLQLLFYSVGIGQISSEVPQNLSASRPQDRQFILSSKKLLLSDSGFYLCAWDGGGNQPQHFGDGTRLSIL.